Below, 30 T cell receptor beta chains from the same sample are listed, as sequenced in a study of blood T cell repertoires in COVID-19 (dated by TCRdb to the early 2020s). The protocol used for the library was the immunoSEQ multiplex PCR assay. TCRdb obtained this table from immuneACCESS and retained in-frame rearrangements with V and J assigned. These tables miss some clones; where compared with another copy, unresolved V genes account for less than half of the shortfall, and the remainder is unexplained. Across this sample there are about 260,000 clones, with almost 90% seen only once. Together, the top ten hold 11% of the sample. Specimen: peripheral blood. These receptors were collected from a woman aged 30 to 39 with COVID-19, enrolled during active disease.

For the CDR3, the DNA is TGTGCCAGCAGTTCCCCCCTAGGGGTAGGCTACACCTTC. Residues: CASSSPLGVGYTF. The chain links TRBV28 to TRBJ1-2; possible D gene TRBD1, 5 bases. CDR1 is MDHEN and CDR2 is SYDVKM in the germline V gene. V lost 4 bases to trimming and J lost 8 bases, with 14 bases between them. This CDR3 spans 13 amino acids.

This clone was counted a few times. V is TRBV24-1 and J is TRBJ2-3, with 8 bases identical to TRBD2. Per the germline V gene, CDR1 is KGHDR and CDR2 is SFDVKD. J gave up 7 bases and V 4 bases, and 12 bases lay outside the gene matches. The CDR3 spans 16 residues. CDR3 nucleotide sequence: TGTGCCACCAGTGACGCTAGAGCGGGAGAGATTAATACGCAGTATTTT. This sequence encodes CATSDARAGEINTQYF.

In nucleotides, the CDR3 is TGTGCCAGCAGCCAAGAGGGCCTTTGGGGCTACACCTTC. Protein product: CASSQEGLWGYTF. The chain uses TRBV3-1 (or the pseudogene TRBV3-2) and TRBJ1-2; D unresolved. V dropped 0 bases and J dropped 8 bases, with 10 bases sitting between them. CDR1 and CDR2 from the germline V gene are LGHDT and YNNKEL (reference sequence). The CDR3 spans 13 residues.

This chain uses TRBV4-2 with TRBJ2-1; tentative D call: TRBD2 (6 bases). The CDR3 spans 15 residues. Deletions cut 4 bases from V and 8 bases from J, with 18 bases between. Germline CDR1 and CDR2: LGHNA and YNFKEQ. CDR3 bases: TGTGCCAGCAGCCCGACTAGGCGTTTGTACGATGAGCAGTTCTTC. It translates to CASSPTRRLYDEQFF.

The gene calls are TRBV30 and TRBJ1-1, with no clear D. Trimming stripped 5 bases from V and 0 bases from J, with 4 bases between. Germline CDR1 reads GTSNPN; CDR2 reads SVGIG (reference sequence). CDR3 length: 11 amino acids. The CDR3: CAWYMNTEAFF. DNA of the CDR3: TGTGCCTGGTATATGAACACTGAAGCTTTCTTT.

CDR3: CASSSWGDEQFF. The CDR3 DNA sequence: TGTGCCAGCAGCTCTTGGGGAGATGAGCAGTTCTTC. The rearrangement links TRBV7-8 to TRBJ2-1; D perhaps matches TRBD2 (5 bases). CDR1 and CDR2 from the germline V gene are SGHVS and FQNEAQ. Between the trimmed V and J ends, which lost 4 bases and 8 bases, there was a span of 9 bases. The CDR3 consists of 12 residues.

The chain couples TRBV7-9 to TRBJ2-7, with 11 bases identical to TRBD2. V shed 5 bases and J 5 bases; nucleotides not matched to a gene: 5. The CDR3 has 14 amino acids. Germline CDR1 reads SEHNR; CDR2 reads FQNEAQ (reference sequence). The CDR3 region is CASSTSGRHHEQYF. CDR3 nucleotides: TGTGCCAGCAGCACTAGCGGGAGACACCACGAGCAGTACTTC.

The DNA of the CDR3 is TGTGCCACCAGTGATTTGGGGACACTCAACACCGGGGAGCTGTTTTTT. This sequence encodes CATSDLGTLNTGELFF. This chain joins TRBV24-1 and TRBJ2-2, with a weak D call TRBD1 (6 bases). V dropped 0 bases and J dropped 2 bases, with 9 bases sitting between them. Germline assignment: CDR1 KGHDR and CDR2 SFDVKD. CDR3 length: 16 amino acids.

The rearrangement links TRBV29-1 to TRBJ2-3, with 8 bases fitting TRBD2. The CDR3 spans 14 residues. Trimming removed 4 bases from V and 2 bases from J; junction bases left unmatched: 5. Germline CDR1 is SQVTM and CDR2 is ANQGSEA. CDR3 loop: CSVGTSGYTDTQYF. The CDR3 coding sequence is TGCAGCGTTGGAACTAGCGGCTACACAGATACGCAGTATTTT.

This sequence joins TRBV24-1 and TRBJ1-2; 7 positions agree with TRBD1. Germline trimming cut 8 bases from V and 2 bases from J; bases unmatched to any gene: 7. The CDR3 spans 14 residues. The V gene's germline CDR1 is KGHDR and CDR2 SFDVKD. CDR3 amino acids: CATNGGTDNYGYTF. The CDR3 coding sequence is TGTGCCACCAACGGAGGGACAGACAACTATGGCTACACCTTC.

This chain connects TRBV28 to TRBJ1-5; TRBD1 aligns across 7 bases. The CDR3 spans 16 residues. Germline trimming cut 2 bases from V and 1 base from J; bases unmatched to any gene: 5. Germline CDR1 MDHEN, CDR2 SYDVKM. CDR3 sequence (DNA): TGTGCCAGCAGTTTAAGGACAGGTGTGAGCAATCAGCCCCAGCATTTT. Its protein product is CASSLRTGVSNQPQHF.

This clone was seen only once. Other DNA sequences of this sample code for an identical CDR3. The V call is TRBV7-9, the J call TRBJ1-6, with 8 bases identical to TRBD1. J was trimmed by 10 bases and V by 5 bases; bases with no gene match: 1. Germline lookup yields CDR1 SEHNR and CDR2 FQNEAQ (reference sequence). The CDR3 sequence is 12 residues long. Here the CDR3 reads CASSRQGSPLHF. In DNA form, the CDR3 reads TGTGCCAGCAGCCGACAGGGGTCACCCCTCCACTTT. Full variable domain (outside the CDR3, taken from reference TRBV7-9 and TRBJ1-6): DTGVSQNPRHKITKRGQNVTFRCDPISEHNRLYWYRQTLGQGPEFLTYFQNEAQLEKSRLLSDRFSAERPKGSFSTLEIQRTEQGDSAMYLCASSRQGSPLHFGNGTRLTVT.

The chain employs TRBV5-4 and TRBJ2-2; 9 bases are shared with TRBD1. With 5 bases clipped from V and 7 bases from J, the junction kept 9 bases outside the gene matches. CDR1 and CDR2 from the germline V gene are SGHNT and YYREEE (reference sequence). CDR3 length: 15 residues. The CDR3 region has the DNA TGTGCCAGCAGGGCTGGACAGGGGTATGGCGGGGAGCTGTTTTTT. As protein: CASRAGQGYGGELFF.

V is TRBV5-1 and J is TRBJ2-7; a possible D gene is TRBD2 (5 bases). Trimming left V 5 bases short and J 1 base short, with 13 bases between. This CDR3 contains 14 residues. Germline CDR1 and CDR2: SGHRS and YFSETQ. CDR3 nucleotides: TGCGCCAGCAGTGTGGAGGCTCGGTCCTACGAGCAGTACTTC. Encoded protein: CASSVEARSYEQYF.

This chain joins TRBV4-3 and TRBJ2-4, with 8 positions matching TRBD2. The CDR3 has 15 amino acids. The germline CDR1 and CDR2 sequences are LGHNA and YSLEER. V was pared by 1 base and J by 9 bases, with 8 bases of the junction left unmatched. The CDR3 sequence: CASSQGRGSGGIQYF. For the CDR3, the DNA is TGCGCCAGCAGCCAAGGACGAGGGAGCGGGGGCATTCAGTACTTC.

The chain uses TRBV7-8 and TRBJ1-2; the match to TRBD1 covers 10 bases. The CDR3 has 16 residues. J gave up 7 bases and V 1 base, and 9 bases lay outside the gene matches. Germline CDR1 is SGHVS and CDR2 is FQNEAQ. The CDR3 DNA follows: TGTGCCAGCAGCTTAGGATCACGGGACAGGGGCTCTGGCTACACCTTC. Its translation is CASSLGSRDRGSGYTF.

V gene TRBV4-3 combines with J gene TRBJ1-4; TRBD1 matches 7 bases. After removal of 0 bases from V and 4 bases from J, the junction contained 5 bases not matched to a gene. CDR3 size: 16 residues. Germline V gene data show CDR1 as LGHNA and CDR2 as YSLEER. The DNA for the CDR3 is TGCGCCAGCAGCCAAGACGGGACAGTCCGTAATGAAAAACTGTTTTTT. As protein: CASSQDGTVRNEKLFF.

V usage is TRBV18 and J usage is TRBJ2-5; TRBD2 is a possible D gene (5 bases). Between the trimmed V and J ends, which lost 3 bases and 4 bases, there was a span of 12 bases. CDR1 is KGHSH and CDR2 is LQKENI in the germline V gene. The CDR3 is 14 residues long. The CDR3 DNA is TGTGCCAGCTCACCGGGCGGGTATTTAGAGACCCAGTACTTC. Amino acids: CASSPGGYLETQYF.

This chain uses TRBV19 with TRBJ1-4; the D is unclear. This CDR3 region has 14 residues. Trimming removed 6 bases at V and 7 bases at J, with 15 bases between. CDR1 and CDR2 from the germline V gene are LNHDA and SQIVND (reference sequence). CDR3 residues: CASSPPARAEKLFF. The CDR3 DNA follows: TGTGCCAGTAGCCCCCCCGCGAGGGCTGAAAAACTGTTTTTT.

In nucleotides, the CDR3 is TGTGCCAGCAGTATCGGGTCCAATCAGCCCCAGCATTTT. Translation: CASSIGSNQPQHF. This chain connects TRBV28 to TRBJ1-5; D gene uncertain. V was trimmed by 5 bases and J by 3 bases, leaving 8 bases between them. This CDR3 is built from 13 residues. CDR1 is MDHEN and CDR2 is SYDVKM in the germline V gene.

This clone has just one count. The V and J genes are TRBV5-4 and TRBJ1-2; no definite D call. V was pared by 3 bases and J by 0 bases, with 12 bases between. The CDR3 is made up of 15 amino acids. Germline V gene lookup returns CDR1 SGHNT and CDR2 YYREEE (reference sequence). The CDR3 sequence is CASSSRSGTNYGYTF. CDR3 in DNA: TGTGCCAGCAGCTCAAGATCCGGGACTAACTATGGCTACACCTTC.

This clone was detected only a few times. The V gene is TRBV7-2, the J gene TRBJ2-7; TRBD1 matches at 8 bases. Germline-derived CDR1 and CDR2 are SGHTA and FQGNSA. V shed 6 bases, J shed 3 bases, and the junction held 10 bases outside the gene matches. This CDR3 comprises 15 residues. CDR3 residues: CASSSSGTGLYEQYF. CDR3 nucleotide sequence: TGTGCCAGCAGTTCGTCCGGGACAGGTCTCTACGAGCAGTACTTC.

The chain employs TRBV3-1 (or the pseudogene TRBV3-2) and TRBJ1-2; 8 bases match TRBD1. The CDR3 contains 15 residues. Unmatched junction bases numbered 5, after V lost 1 base and J lost 4 bases. Germline CDR1 and CDR2: LGHDT and YNNKEL (reference sequence). The CDR3 loop reads CASSQVAGGTYGYTF. Here the CDR3 DNA reads TGTGCCAGCAGCCAAGTAGCAGGGGGCACCTATGGCTACACCTTC.

This chain uses TRBV30 with TRBJ1-1; D perhaps matches TRBD1 (5 bases). This CDR3 is 12 amino acids long. From germline, CDR1 is GTSNPN and CDR2 SVGIG (reference sequence). V lost 3 bases and J lost 5, with 10 bases in between. The CDR3 DNA is TGTGCCTGGAGGTCGGGGGGGACTGAAGCTTTCTTT. The encoded protein is CAWRSGGTEAFF.

This chain uses TRBV10-2 with TRBJ2-7; TRBD1 might be the D (6 bases). Germline values: CDR1 WSHSY, CDR2 SAAADI. V dropped 2 bases and J dropped 3 bases, with 8 bases sitting between them. The CDR3 contains 13 residues. The CDR3 spells CASSEGGGYEQYF. Written as DNA, the CDR3 is TGCGCCAGCAGTGAGGGGGGCGGCTACGAGCAGTACTTC.

This rearrangement joins TRBV24-1 to TRBJ1-1, with TRBD1 identical over 7 bases. Germline V CDR1 and CDR2: KGHDR, SFDVKD. The V and J ends lost 3 bases and 4 bases, in that order; junction bases with no gene match: 7. The CDR3 has 15 amino acids. The CDR3 coding sequence is TGTGCCACCAGTGATACGGGACAGTCGATCACTGAAGCTTTCTTT. It codes for CATSDTGQSITEAFF.

This chain links TRBV6-5 with TRBJ2-1; D unresolved. Trimming took off 0 bases at V and 8 bases at J, with 11 bases between the two ends. CDR1 and CDR2 (germline): MNHEY, SVGAGI. The CDR3 has 14 residues. CDR3 DNA: TGTGCCAGCAGTTACTCGAGATACTCCGATGAGCAGTTCTTC. The encoded protein is CASSYSRYSDEQFF.

The sample holds a few counts of this clone. The V and J genes are TRBV7-9 and TRBJ1-6, with a weak D call TRBD1 (6 bases). The CDR3 spans 15 residues. With 7 bases removed from V and 8 bases from J, the gap between germline ends came to 18 bases. Germline V CDR1 and CDR2: SEHNR, FQNEAQ (reference sequence). This chain's CDR3 is CASTDDTGYDSPLHF. The CDR3 DNA reads as TGTGCCAGCACCGATGACACAGGGTATGATTCACCCCTCCACTTT.

The CDR3 DNA reads as TGTGCCAGCTCAAGCACAGGGGGAGACGAGCAGTACTTC. Protein product: CASSSTGGDEQYF. The chain is built from TRBV18 and TRBJ2-7; 8 bases line up with TRBD1. V lost 5 bases, J lost 5 bases, and 5 bases stayed unmatched. The length of the CDR3 is 13 residues. The germline gives CDR1 KGHSH, CDR2 LQKENI.

V and J are TRBV7-9 and TRBJ2-7; 7 positions agree with TRBD1. This CDR3 comprises 13 residues. Trimming removed 6 bases from V and 5 bases from J; junction bases left unmatched: 7. CDR1 SEHNR and CDR2 FQNEAQ come from the germline V gene (reference sequence). CDR3 loop: CASRGKGADEQYF. CDR3 in DNA: TGTGCCAGCAGGGGTAAGGGGGCGGACGAGCAGTACTTC.